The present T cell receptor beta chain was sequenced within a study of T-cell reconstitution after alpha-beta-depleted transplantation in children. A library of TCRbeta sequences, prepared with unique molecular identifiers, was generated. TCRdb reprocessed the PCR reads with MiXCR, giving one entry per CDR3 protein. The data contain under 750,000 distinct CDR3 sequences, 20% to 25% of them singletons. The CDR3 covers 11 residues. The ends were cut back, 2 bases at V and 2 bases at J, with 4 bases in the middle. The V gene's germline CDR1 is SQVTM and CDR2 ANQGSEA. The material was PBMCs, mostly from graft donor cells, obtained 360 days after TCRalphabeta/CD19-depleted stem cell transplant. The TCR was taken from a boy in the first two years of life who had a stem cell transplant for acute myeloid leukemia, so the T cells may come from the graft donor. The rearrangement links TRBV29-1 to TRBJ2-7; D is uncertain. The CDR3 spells CSVENTYEQYF. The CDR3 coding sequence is TGCAGCGTTGAAAACACCTACGAGCAGTACTTC.